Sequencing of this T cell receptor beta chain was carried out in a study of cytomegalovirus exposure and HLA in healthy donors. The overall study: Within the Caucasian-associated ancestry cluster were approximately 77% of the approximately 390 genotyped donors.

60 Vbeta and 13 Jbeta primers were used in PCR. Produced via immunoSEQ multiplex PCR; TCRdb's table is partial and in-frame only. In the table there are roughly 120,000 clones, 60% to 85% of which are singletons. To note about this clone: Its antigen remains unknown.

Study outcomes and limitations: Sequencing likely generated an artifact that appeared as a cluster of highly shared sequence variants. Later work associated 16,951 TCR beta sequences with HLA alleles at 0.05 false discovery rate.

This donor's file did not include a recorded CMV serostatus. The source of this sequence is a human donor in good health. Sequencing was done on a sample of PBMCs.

CDR3 DNA: TGTGCCAGCAGCTTGCGGCGGATGTTGAATGAAAAACTGTTTTTT. This gives the protein CASSLRRMLNEKLFF. The chain uses TRBV5-4 and TRBJ1-4; D unresolved. The germline V gene has CDR1 SGHNT and CDR2 YYREEE (reference sequence). The CDR3 has 15 residues. With 1 base removed from V and 5 bases from J, the gap between germline ends came to 12 bases. Full variable domain (outside the CDR3, taken from reference TRBV5-4 and TRBJ1-4): ETGVTQSPTHLIKTRGQQVTLRCSSQSGHNTVSWYQQALGQGPQFIFQYYREEENGRGNFPPRFSGLQFPNYSSELNVNALELDDSALYLCASSLRRMLNEKLFFGSGTQLSVL.